What follows are 16 T cell receptor beta chains derived from one specimen sequenced in a study of cytomegalovirus exposure and HLA in healthy donors. The PCR ran on 60 Vbeta and 13 Jbeta primers. Method: immunoSEQ multiplex PCR; TCRdb's copy keeps in-frame clones and lacks some. The sample holds approximately 140,000 clones, about 80% seen once. The sequenced material came from PBMCs. These receptors all come from a male donor in good health and CMV-seropositive.

The CDR3 reads CAIRGTGSHEQFF. CDR3 nucleotide sequence: TGTGCCATCAGGGGGACAGGGTCCCATGAGCAGTTCTTC. The V and J genes are TRBV10-3 and TRBJ2-1; 9 bases line up with TRBD1. Germline loops: CDR1 ENHRY, CDR2 SYGVKD. The CDR3 extends over 13 amino acids. Trimming at V came to 6 bases and at J to 8 bases, leaving 5 bases not matched to a gene.

This clone was observed a single time. This rearrangement joins TRBV19 to TRBJ1-2; TRBD1 is a possible D gene (5 bases). This CDR3 has 14 amino acids. V lost 1 base to trimming and J lost 4 bases, with 10 bases between them. CDR1 is LNHDA and CDR2 is SQIVND in the germline V gene (reference sequence). Here the CDR3 DNA reads TGTGCCAGTAGTATAGCCCTCGACAGCTATGGCTACACCTTC. Translating it yields CASSIALDSYGYTF.

The chain recombines TRBV11-2 with TRBJ2-7; 8 positions match TRBD1. CDR1 SGHAT and CDR2 FQNNGV come from the germline V gene. There are 14 residues in the CDR3. Losses at the gene ends were 4 bases for V and 4 bases for J; bases not matched to a gene: 6. The CDR3 loop is CASSSGTGGYEQYF. The CDR3 DNA sequence: TGTGCCAGCAGCTCCGGGACAGGCGGGTACGAGCAGTACTTC.

The chain links TRBV7-2 to TRBJ2-3, with TRBD2 as a possible D gene (6 bases). The ends were cut back, 1 base at V and 1 base at J, with 12 bases in the middle. This CDR3 has 16 amino acids. Germline V gives CDR1 SGHTA, CDR2 FQGNSA. The CDR3 DNA follows: TGTGCCAGCAGCTTAGGAGGGACTTGGGGCACAGATACGCAGTATTTT. Amino acids: CASSLGGTWGTDTQYF.

This clone was recorded once. The V and J genes are TRBV19 and TRBJ1-5, with D possibly TRBD1 on 5 matching bases. Trimming cost V 1 base and J 0 bases, with 10 bases left between them. The CDR3 sequence is 16 residues long. Per the germline V gene, CDR1 is LNHDA and CDR2 is SQIVND (reference sequence). This CDR3 reads CASSIAGVGSNQPQHF. DNA for the CDR3: TGTGCCAGTAGTATAGCGGGGGTAGGTAGCAATCAGCCCCAGCATTTT.

This rearrangement joins TRBV10-3 to TRBJ2-7, with 10 bases fitting TRBD2. V was clipped by 2 bases and J by 3 bases; unmatched bases: 4. The CDR3 totals 15 residues. Germline CDR1 ENHRY, CDR2 SYGVKD. CDR3 amino acids: CAISEGASGGYEQYF. As DNA, the CDR3 is TGTGCCATCAGTGAGGGAGCTAGCGGGGGCTACGAGCAGTACTTC.

The rearrangement joins TRBV5-4 to TRBJ2-1, with D tentatively TRBD1 (6 bases). Between the trimmed V and J ends, which lost 2 bases and 4 bases, there was a span of 13 bases. Germline CDR1 is SGHNT and CDR2 is YYREEE (reference sequence). The CDR3 is made up of 15 amino acids. CDR3 coding DNA: TGTGCCAGCAGCTTCTTGGGGGCAGGGTACAATGAGCAGTTCTTC. This encodes CASSFLGAGYNEQFF.

The chain combines TRBV14 with TRBJ1-1; no clear D gene. Germline CDR1 is SGHDN and CDR2 is FVKESK. V was trimmed by 0 bases and J by 1 base, leaving 9 bases between them. The CDR3 contains 15 residues. This CDR3 is CASSQDLGRNTEAFF. For the CDR3, the DNA is TGTGCCAGCAGCCAAGATCTAGGAAGGAACACTGAAGCTTTCTTT. Filled out from reference TRBV14 and TRBJ1-1, the complete variable domain reads EAGVTQFPSHSVIEKGQTVTLRCDPISGHDNLYWYRRVMGKEIKFLLHFVKESKQDESGMPNNRFLAERTGGTYSTLKVQPAELEDSGVYFCASSQDLGRNTEAFFGQGTRLTVV.

The chain recombines TRBV9 with TRBJ1-5; D might be TRBD1 (6 bases). Trimming took off 4 bases at V and 1 base at J, with 15 bases between the two ends. Germline CDR1 and CDR2: SGDLS and YYNGEE. CDR3 length: 16 residues. The CDR3 coding sequence is TGTGCCAGCAGCCCGGGACACCCATCGAGCAATCAGCCCCAGCATTTT. Translating it yields CASSPGHPSSNQPQHF.

This clone is a singleton in its sample. The rearrangement links TRBV29-1 to TRBJ2-3, with 10 bases aligning to TRBD2. CDR3 length: 17 amino acids. Germline V lookup: CDR1 SQVTM, CDR2 ANQGSEA. J was trimmed by 2 bases and V by 1 base; bases with no gene match: 9. This CDR3 is CSVEGWASGSSTDTQYF. DNA for the CDR3: TGCAGCGTTGAAGGATGGGCTAGCGGGAGTTCCACAGATACGCAGTATTTT.

The rearrangement joins TRBV5-8 to TRBJ2-7; D is unresolved. This CDR3 contains 13 residues. Germline loops: CDR1 SGHTS, CDR2 YDEGEE. V lost 2 bases, J lost 6 bases, and 12 bases lay in between. The CDR3 loop is CASSFGSGLEQYF. The CDR3 DNA reads as TGTGCCAGCAGCTTCGGTTCAGGTCTCGAGCAGTACTTC. Drawing the rest from reference TRBV5-8 and TRBJ2-7, the complete variable domain is EAGVTQSPTHLIKTRGQQATLRCSPISGHTSVYWYQQALGLGLQFLLWYDEGEERNRGNFPPRFSGRQFPNYSSELNVNALELEDSALYLCASSFGSGLEQYFGPGTRLTVT.

A single count supports this clone. V gene TRBV9 combines with J gene TRBJ2-3, with 9 bases fitting TRBD2. V dropped 4 bases and J dropped 2; count of bases not matched to a gene: 11. Per the germline V gene, CDR1 is SGDLS and CDR2 is YYNGEE. The CDR3 length is 17 residues. The CDR3 sequence: CASSRAGGLYITDTQYF. CDR3 bases: TGTGCCAGCAGCCGGGCGGGGGGGCTCTACATCACAGATACGCAGTATTTT.

The rearrangement links TRBV25-1 to TRBJ1-1; D possibly corresponds to TRBD1 (5 bases). Trimming removed 10 bases from V and 7 bases from J, with 13 bases in between. Germline CDR1 and CDR2: MGHDK and SYGVNS. The CDR3 has 11 amino acids. CDR3 residues: CATSWGGEAFF. The CDR3, as DNA: TGTGCCACTTCTTGGGGGGGTGAAGCTTTCTTT. Combining the CDR3 with reference TRBV25-1 and TRBJ1-1 gives the whole variable domain EADIYQTPRYLVIGTGKKITLECSQTMGHDKMYWYQQDPGMELHLIHYSYGVNSTEKGDLSSESTVSRIRTEHFPLTLESARPSHTSQYLCATSWGGEAFFGQGTRLTVV.

The genes are TRBV30 and TRBJ2-7; 7 positions match TRBD2. V dropped 0 bases and J dropped 0; count of bases not matched to a gene: 5. The CDR3 spans 15 residues. Germline values: CDR1 GTSNPN, CDR2 SVGIG (reference sequence). The CDR3 DNA follows: TGTGCCTGGAGTGTACGGGGGGAAAGCTCCTACGAGCAGTACTTC. It specifies CAWSVRGESSYEQYF.

As to this clone: Other DNA sequences in the sample encode the same CDR3. J is TRBJ1-1 and V is TRBV9, with D perhaps TRBD1 (5 bases). The CDR3 covers 14 residues. The germline V and J ends were trimmed by 0 bases and 3 bases, with 9 bases remaining between them. Germline CDR1 and CDR2: SGDLS and YYNGEE. For the CDR3, the DNA is TGTGCCAGCAGCGTAGGGCAGGGTGACACTGAAGCTTTCTTT. Its protein product is CASSVGQGDTEAFF. Together with reference TRBV9 and TRBJ1-1, the CDR3 gives the full variable domain: DSGVTQTPKHLITATGQRVTLRCSPRSGDLSVYWYQQSLDQGLQFLIQYYNGEERAKGNILERFSAQQFPDLHSELNLSSLELGDSALYFCASSVGQGDTEAFFGQGTRLTVV.

CDR3 nucleotides: TGTGCCAGCAGCTTATGGACAGGGATTAATTCACCCCTCCACTTT. It encodes CASSLWTGINSPLHF. This chain uses TRBV7-9 with TRBJ1-6, with 8 bases that match TRBD1. Trimming at V came to 2 bases and at J to 6 bases, leaving 3 bases not matched to a gene. CDR1 and CDR2 (germline): SEHNR, FQNEAQ (reference sequence). This CDR3 comprises 15 residues.